The present T cell receptor (beta chain) was sequenced within a study of regulatory T cells in long-lasting Graves disease. Study-wide findings and caveats: Newly diagnosed Graves' patients exceeded persistent ones in TCR diversity.

In its sample, this clonotype was seen many times. Its antigen is unidentified. Building of the TCR beta libraries involved iRepertoire HTBI primers and Arm-PCR of CDR3 regions. In the original processing: Analysis of the samples identified 50 to 75 TRBV and 12 to 15 TRBJ segments. TCRdb fed the multiplex PCR reads into MiXCR, producing one record per CDR3 protein. The V and J calls reflect TCRdb's pipeline rather than the authors' work. Of 400,000 to 500,000 distinct CDR3 sequences listed, 20% to 25% are singletons. Time point denoted: persistent/refractory GD, antithyroid drugs over 5 years with positive TRAb. PBMC-extracted RNA yielded the TCR library. CDR1 is MDHEN and CDR2 is SYDVKM in the germline V gene. The CDR3 spans 14 residues. V gave up 5 bases and J gave up 0 bases, with 10 bases separating them.

The V and J genes are TRBV28 and TRBJ1-1; unclear D gene. This TCR was recovered from a female donor with Graves disease. This specimen was peripheral blood mononuclear cells (PBMCs), taken when the disease was refractory, from a patient treated with antithyroid drugs. CDR3 sequence: CASSPRAMNTEAFF. As DNA, the CDR3 is TGTGCCAGCAGTCCAAGAGCCATGAACACTGAAGCTTTCTTT.